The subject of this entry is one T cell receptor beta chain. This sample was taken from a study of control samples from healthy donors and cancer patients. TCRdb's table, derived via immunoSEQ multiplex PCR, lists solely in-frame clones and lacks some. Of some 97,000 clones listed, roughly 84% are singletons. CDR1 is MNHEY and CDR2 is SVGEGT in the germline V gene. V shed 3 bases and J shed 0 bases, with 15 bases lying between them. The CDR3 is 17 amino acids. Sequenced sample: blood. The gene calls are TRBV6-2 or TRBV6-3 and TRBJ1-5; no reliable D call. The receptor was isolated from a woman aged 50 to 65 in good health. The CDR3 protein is CASSYGFSAGSNQPQHF. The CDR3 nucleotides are TGTGCCAGCAGTTATGGGTTCTCAGCAGGTAGCAATCAGCCCCAGCATTTT.